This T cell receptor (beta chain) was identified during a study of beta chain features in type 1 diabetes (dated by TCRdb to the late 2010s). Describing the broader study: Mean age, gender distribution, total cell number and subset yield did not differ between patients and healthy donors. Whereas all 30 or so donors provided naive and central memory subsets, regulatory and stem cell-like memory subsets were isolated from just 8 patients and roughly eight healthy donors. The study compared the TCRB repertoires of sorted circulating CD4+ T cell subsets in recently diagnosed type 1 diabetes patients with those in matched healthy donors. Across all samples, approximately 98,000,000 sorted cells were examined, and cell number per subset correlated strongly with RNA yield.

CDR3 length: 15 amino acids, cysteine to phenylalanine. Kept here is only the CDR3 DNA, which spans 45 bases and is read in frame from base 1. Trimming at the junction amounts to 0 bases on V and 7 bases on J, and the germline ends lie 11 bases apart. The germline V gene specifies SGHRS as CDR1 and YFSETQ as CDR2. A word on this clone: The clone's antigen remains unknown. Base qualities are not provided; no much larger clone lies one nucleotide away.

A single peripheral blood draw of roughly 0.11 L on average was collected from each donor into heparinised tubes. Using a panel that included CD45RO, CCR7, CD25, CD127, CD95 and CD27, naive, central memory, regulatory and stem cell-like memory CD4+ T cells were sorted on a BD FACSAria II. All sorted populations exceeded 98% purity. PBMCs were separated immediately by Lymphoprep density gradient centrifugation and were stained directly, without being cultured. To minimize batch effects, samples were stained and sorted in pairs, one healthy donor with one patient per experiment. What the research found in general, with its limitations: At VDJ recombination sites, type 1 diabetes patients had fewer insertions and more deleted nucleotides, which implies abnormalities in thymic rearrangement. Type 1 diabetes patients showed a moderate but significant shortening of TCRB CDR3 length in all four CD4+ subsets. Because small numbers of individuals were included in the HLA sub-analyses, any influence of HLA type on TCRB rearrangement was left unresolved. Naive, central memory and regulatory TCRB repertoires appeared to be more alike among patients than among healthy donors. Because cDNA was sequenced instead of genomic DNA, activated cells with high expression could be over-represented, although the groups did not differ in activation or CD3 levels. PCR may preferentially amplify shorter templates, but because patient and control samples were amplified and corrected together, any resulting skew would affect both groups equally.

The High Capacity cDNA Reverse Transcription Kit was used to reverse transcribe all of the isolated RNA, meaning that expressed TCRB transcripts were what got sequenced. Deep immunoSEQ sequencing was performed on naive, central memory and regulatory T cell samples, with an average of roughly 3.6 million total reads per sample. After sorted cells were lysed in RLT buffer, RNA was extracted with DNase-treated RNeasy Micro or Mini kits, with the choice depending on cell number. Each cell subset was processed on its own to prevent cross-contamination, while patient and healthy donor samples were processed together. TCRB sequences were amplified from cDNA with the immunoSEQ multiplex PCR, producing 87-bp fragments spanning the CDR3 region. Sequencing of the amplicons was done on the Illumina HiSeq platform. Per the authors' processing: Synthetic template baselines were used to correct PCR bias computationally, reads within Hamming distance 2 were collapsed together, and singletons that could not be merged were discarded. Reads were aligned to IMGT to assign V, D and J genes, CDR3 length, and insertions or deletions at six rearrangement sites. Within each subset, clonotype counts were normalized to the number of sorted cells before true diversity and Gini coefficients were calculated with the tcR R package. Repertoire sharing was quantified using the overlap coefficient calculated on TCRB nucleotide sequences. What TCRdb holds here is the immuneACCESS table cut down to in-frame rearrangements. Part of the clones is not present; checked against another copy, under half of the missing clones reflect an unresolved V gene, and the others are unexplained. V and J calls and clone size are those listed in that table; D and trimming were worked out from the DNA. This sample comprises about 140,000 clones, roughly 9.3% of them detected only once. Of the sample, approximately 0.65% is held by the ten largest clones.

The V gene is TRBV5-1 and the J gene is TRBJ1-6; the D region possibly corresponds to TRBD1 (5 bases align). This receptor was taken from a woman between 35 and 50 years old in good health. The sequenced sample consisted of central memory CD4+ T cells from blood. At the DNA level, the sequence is TGCGCCAGCAGCTTGGTTTCAGGGTCCAATTCACCCCTCCACTTT. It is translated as CASSLVSGSNSPLHF.